This T cell receptor beta chain was retrieved from a study of blood T cell repertoires in COVID-19. The repertoire was sequenced with immunoSEQ multiplex PCR; TCRdb's copy has only in-frame clones and lacks some. The data hold around 190,000 clones, with around 83% observed a single time. There are 15 residues in the CDR3. Germline V gives CDR1 KGHDR, CDR2 SFDVKD. The V end lost 3 bases, the J end lost 5 bases, and 15 bases lay between the germline ends. Sequences were obtained from peripheral blood. The J gene is TRBJ1-1, the V gene TRBV24-1; D is perhaps TRBD1 (5 bases). The clonotype was recovered from a human donor in a cohort sampled during active COVID-19. In DNA, the CDR3 is TGTGCCACCAGTGATAGGGGCCCATTGTATACTGAAGCTTTCTTT. It translates to CATSDRGPLYTEAFF.